This record looks at one TCR beta chain sequence and its context. Researchers ran the PCR with 60 Vbeta and 13 Jbeta primers. As processed by the authors: A follow-up analysis tallied tens of millions of unique TCR beta chains, roughly 11 million shared. The assay was immunoSEQ multiplex PCR, and TCRdb's table has in-frame clones only and misses some. D and trimming were read from the DNA, whereas the V and J calls and clone size are those reported in that table. The table has roughly 150,000 clones, 84% seen once. The sample originates from a study of cytomegalovirus exposure and HLA in healthy donors. Looking at the study overall: When about 400 donors were genotyped, about 80% of them were found to fall in the Caucasian-associated ancestry cluster.

Germline CDR1 is LGHNA and CDR2 is YNFKEQ. The trim removed 1 base at V and 5 bases at J, leaving 2 bases unmatched. The CDR3 totals 14 residues. The chain recombines TRBV4-2 with TRBJ1-5; TRBD1 matches at 7 bases. Sequences were obtained from PBMCs. This receptor was identified in a boy aged 2-9 years in good health and CMV-seronegative. The CDR3 DNA is TGTGCCAGCAGCCAAGGGGACAGCCATCAGCCCCAGCATTTT. This gives the protein CASSQGDSHQPQHF.